Following are 4 T cell receptor beta chains from one sample sequenced in a study of OX40 agonist ivuxolimab in advanced cancers. Assay used: immunoSEQ multiplex PCR; TCRdb lists only in-frame clones, some missing. Of tens of thousands of clones detected, under 90% appear once; the ten largest clones hold around 6.6%. The material sequenced was CD4+ or CD8+ T cells sorted from blood, taken in a trial of the OX40 agonist ivuxolimab. The origin of the receptors is an adult with an advanced solid tumor such as melanoma, head and neck, liver or kidney cancer.

J is TRBJ1-3 and V is TRBV7-2; possible D gene TRBD1, 5 bases. Per germline, CDR1 SGHTA and CDR2 FQGNSA. Trimming took 3 bases from V and 4 from J, leaving 10 bases between them. The CDR3 runs 14 residues. CDR3 sequence (DNA): TGTGCCAGCAGCTTTGGGGGGTACGGAAACACCATATATTTT. Its translation is CASSFGGYGNTIYF.

The chain uses TRBV5-1 and TRBJ2-1, with no clear D. V shed 4 bases and J shed 0 bases, with 14 bases lying between them. Per the germline V gene, CDR1 is SGHRS and CDR2 is YFSETQ. The CDR3 totals 16 residues. In nucleotides, the CDR3 is TGCGCCAGCAGCGTACAACCCCCGAGCTCCTACAATGAGCAGTTCTTC. Its protein product is CASSVQPPSSYNEQFF.

The chain combines TRBV19 with TRBJ2-2; D is uncertain. Germline lookup yields CDR1 LNHDA and CDR2 SQIVND (reference sequence). The CDR3 extends over 15 amino acids. The V and J ends lost 3 bases and 0 bases respectively, with 8 bases between them. The CDR3 spells CASSIPPSNTGELFF. The CDR3 nucleotides read TGTGCCAGTAGTATTCCCCCTTCGAACACCGGGGAGCTGTTTTTT.

The chain couples TRBV7-9 to TRBJ2-7; D possibly matches TRBD1 or TRBD2 (5 bases each). The CDR3 loop spans 15 amino acids. In germline, CDR1 is SEHNR, CDR2 FQNEAQ (reference sequence). The V gene lost 5 bases and the J gene lost 7 bases, with 21 bases spanning the gap. CDR3 nucleotides: TGTGCCAGCAGCGAGACCTCGGGGCAGGGCCTTGAGCAGTACTTC. This sequence encodes CASSETSGQGLEQYF.